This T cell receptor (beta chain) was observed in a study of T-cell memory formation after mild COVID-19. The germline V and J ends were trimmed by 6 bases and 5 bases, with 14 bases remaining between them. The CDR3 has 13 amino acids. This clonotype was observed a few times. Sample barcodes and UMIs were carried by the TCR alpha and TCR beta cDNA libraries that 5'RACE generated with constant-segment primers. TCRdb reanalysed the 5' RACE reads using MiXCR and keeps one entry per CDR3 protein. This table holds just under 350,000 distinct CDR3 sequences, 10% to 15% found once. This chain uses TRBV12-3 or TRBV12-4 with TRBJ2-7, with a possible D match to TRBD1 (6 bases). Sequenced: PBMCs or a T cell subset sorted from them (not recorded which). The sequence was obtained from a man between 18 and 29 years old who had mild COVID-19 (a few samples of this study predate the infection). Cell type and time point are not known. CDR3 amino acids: CASSGQLLNEQYF. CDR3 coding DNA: TGTGCCAGCAGCGGACAGCTCCTGAACGAGCAGTACTTC.